What follows is one T cell receptor (beta chain) and its context. The antigen this receptor binds is unknown. Per-nucleotide qualities are absent, and no much larger clonotype sits a single base away. Sequences SGHRS (CDR1) and YFSETQ (CDR2) are obtained from the germline V gene. The CDR3 has 16 amino acids, counting the end cysteine and phenylalanine. Kept here is only the CDR3 DNA, which spans 48 bases and is read in frame from base 1. V gives up 4 bases and J gives up 0 bases, and the segment between their germline ends measures 13 bases. The data belong to a study of blood T cell repertoires in COVID-19 (dated by TCRdb to about 2020). Context from the whole study: Collaborator samples came from the United States, Italy and Spain and covered acute and convalescent phases of COVID-19. The material from the prospective study consisted of cDNA or gDNA derived from T cells, B-cell-depleted T cells, or PBMCs. Deeply sampled blood TCRbeta repertoires from subjects exposed to, actively infected with, or recovered from COVID-19 were included in the dataset. The repertoires were released in a freely available public database meant as a resource for research on the immune response to SARS-CoV-2. The samples were drawn from the first 160 participants of the ongoing ImmuneRACE study and from 950 to 1,500 subjects provided by 6 global collaborators. Sample metadata almost always included a de-identified subject ID, COVID-19 status, age in years and sex. HLA class I and class II types, where available, came from metadata supplied by the sample provider rather than from assay-based typing.

One collaborating source in Seattle enrolled patients during active infection and followed them longitudinally through the course of disease. The collaborating institutions used their own protocols to collect whole blood in K2EDTA tubes. For TCRbeta analysis, collaborators shipped samples in one of three forms: frozen whole blood, isolated PBMCs, or DNA extracted from either of those sample types. The immunoSEQ Assay, a bias-controlled multiplex PCR, was used to amplify TCRbeta CDR3 regions from genomic DNA. Concerning the study's data processing: The number of nucleated cells in each sample was estimated from the amplification of reference gene primers within the assay. To quantify the absolute abundance of each unique TCRbeta CDR3 rearrangement, sequence reads were collapsed and filtered. Productive Simpson clonality was computed per sample as the square root of Simpson's diversity index over productive rearrangements. The table comes from immuneACCESS by way of TCRdb, which keeps in-frame sequences with V and J called. Part of the clones is missing from these tables; in studies checked, under half for an unresolved V gene and the rest for unknown reasons. D and trimming were read from the DNA, whereas the V and J calls and clone size are those reported in that table. This sample lists tens of thousands of clones; 86% were detected once. In total, the top ten clones hold about 6% of the sample.

Points the paper makes about the study in general: The quantity of clinical and demographic metadata differed by source and by participant and was supplied without curation.

Rearrangement joined TRBV5-1 to TRBJ1-4; perhaps TRBD1 is the D gene, with 5 bases matching. Sequences were obtained from peripheral blood. This TCR derives from a man older than 75 with COVID-19, enrolled during active disease. The nucleotide sequence is TGCGCCAGCAGCCTGGTGCAGGGATCAACTAATGAAAAACTGTTTTTT. It translates as CASSLVQGSTNEKLFF.